These 18 T cell receptor beta chains came from one sample sequenced in a study of cytomegalovirus exposure and HLA in healthy donors. The PCR made use of 60 Vbeta and 13 Jbeta primers. Sequencing used immunoSEQ multiplex PCR; TCRdb keeps in-frame clones, though not all of them. The sample holds approximately 180,000 clones; just under 80% are singletons and the top ten take roughly 13%. Material for sequencing was PBMCs. The receptors stem from a woman in her forties or fifties in good health and CMV-seropositive.

The chain uses TRBV4-2 and TRBJ2-3; a possible D gene is TRBD1 (6 bases). Germline V CDR1 and CDR2: LGHNA, YNFKEQ. Trimming removed 5 bases from V and 2 bases from J, with 11 bases in between. The CDR3 loop spans 14 amino acids. The DNA for the CDR3 is TGTGCCAGCAGCGGACAGCGAGACACAGATACGCAGTATTTT. It specifies CASSGQRDTDTQYF.

The V gene is TRBV11-2, the J gene TRBJ1-6, with 7 bases matching TRBD1. CDR3 length: 16 residues. J lost 4 bases, V lost 5 bases, and 8 bases had no gene match. Germline V gene sequence: CDR1 SGHAT, CDR2 FQNNGV. CDR3 nucleotides: TGTGCCAGCAGCCCTGGGGCGGGACAGTATAATTCACCCCTCCACTTT. This codes for CASSPGAGQYNSPLHF.

The genes are TRBV7-8 and TRBJ2-1; D perhaps matches TRBD1 (6 bases). The CDR3 has 16 residues. CDR1 is SGHVS and CDR2 is FQNEAQ in the germline V gene. V lost 5 bases, J lost 2 bases, and 16 bases lay in between. The CDR3 coding sequence is TGTGCCAGCAGCCCTAACAGGGTCGGACCCTACAATGAGCAGTTCTTC. This encodes CASSPNRVGPYNEQFF.

The chain uses TRBV5-1 and TRBJ2-7; no clear D. The CDR3 runs 13 residues. Looked up from germline, CDR1 is SGHRS and CDR2 is YFSETQ. The V gene lost 0 bases and the J gene lost 0 bases, with 4 bases spanning the gap. The CDR3 DNA reads as TGCGCCAGCAGCTTGGACAACTCCTACGAGCAGTACTTC. This translates into CASSLDNSYEQYF.

This rearrangement joins TRBV10-3 to TRBJ2-5; maybe TRBD2 (5 bases). Germline CDR1 is ENHRY and CDR2 is SYGVKD. The CDR3 loop spans 14 amino acids. V lost 7 bases and J 0 bases, leaving 12 bases between the germline ends. CDR3: CAIKEVAHQETQYF. The CDR3 DNA reads as TGTGCCATCAAGGAAGTAGCGCACCAAGAGACCCAGTACTTC.

V and J are TRBV11-2 and TRBJ1-1; D is possibly TRBD1 (5 bases). The V end was cut by 3 bases, the J end by 8 bases, with 19 bases between. Germline V CDR1 and CDR2: SGHAT, FQNNGV. This CDR3 spans 15 amino acids. In DNA, the CDR3 is TGTGCCAGCAGCTTCATCCTTCTGGGGGGTAAGGAAGCTTTCTTT. Translated, it gives CASSFILLGGKEAFF.

This clone is a singleton in its sample. The chain links TRBV21-1 to TRBJ2-1; the table's TRBD1 call for D was not verified on the DNA. TRBV21-1 constitutes a pseudogene. This CDR3 spans 16 amino acids. The chain's CDR3 is CASSKAEGGPYNEQFF. The CDR3 DNA is TGTGCCAGCAGCAAAGCTGAAGGGGGCCCCTACAATGAGCAGTTCTTC.

This chain joins TRBV19 and TRBJ2-2; 8 nucleotides align to TRBD2. CDR3 size: 12 residues. With V trimmed by 6 bases and J by 7 bases, 1 base remained unmatched. Per the germline V gene, CDR1 is LNHDA and CDR2 is SQIVND (reference sequence). CDR3 in DNA: TGTGCCAGTAGCCGGGAGGGCGGGGAGCTGTTTTTT. This gives the protein CASSREGGELFF.

The chain is built from TRBV2 and TRBJ2-5; the match to TRBD2 covers 7 bases. In germline, CDR1 is SNHLY, CDR2 FYNNEI. V lost 8 bases and J lost 5; bases outside the gene matches: 5. This CDR3 is built from 12 residues. The CDR3 coding sequence is TGTGCCAGCCAGGGAGGGATGGAGACCCAGTACTTC. Encoded protein: CASQGGMETQYF.

J is TRBJ1-3 and V is TRBV5-4, with TRBD1 matching 8 bases. The CDR3 sequence is 19 residues long. Germline V gene lookup returns CDR1 SGHNT and CDR2 YYREEE (reference sequence). Germline trimming cut 4 bases from V and 0 bases from J; bases unmatched to any gene: 15. The CDR3 reads CASSSFRGGTGPSGNTIYF. The CDR3 DNA reads as TGTGCCAGCAGCAGCTTCAGGGGGGGGACAGGACCCTCTGGAAACACCATATATTTT.

The rearrangement links TRBV30 to TRBJ2-7; possible D gene TRBD2, 7 bases. Trimming removed 0 bases at V and 7 bases at J, with 22 bases between. CDR3 size: 16 residues. Germline CDR1 reads GTSNPN; CDR2 reads SVGIG (reference sequence). This CDR3 is CAWSVPGGRVLVEQYF. The CDR3 DNA reads TGTGCCTGGAGTGTACCGGGGGGCAGGGTCCTCGTGGAGCAGTACTTC.

CDR3: CASSPRRTVNEKLFF. The CDR3 region has the DNA TGTGCCAGCAGTCCCAGGAGGACAGTTAATGAAAAACTGTTTTTT. J is TRBJ1-4 and V is TRBV2, with a possible D match to TRBD1 (6 bases). This CDR3 region has 15 residues. V dropped 5 bases and J dropped 4 bases, with 14 bases sitting between them. Germline assignment: CDR1 SNHLY and CDR2 FYNNEI.

This chain uses TRBV5-1 with TRBJ2-7, with 7 bases aligning to TRBD1. The CDR3 consists of 14 residues. The V gene end was trimmed by 4 bases and the J gene end by 3 bases; junction bases not matched to a gene: 7. Germline assignment: CDR1 SGHRS and CDR2 YFSETQ. The DNA of the CDR3 is TGCGCCAGCAGCATACAGGGGCCAGACTACGAGCAGTACTTC. Translating it yields CASSIQGPDYEQYF. The variable domain in full, with the rest retrieved from reference TRBV5-1 and TRBJ2-7, is KAGVTQTPRYLIKTRGQQVTLSCSPISGHRSVSWYQQTPGQGLQFLFEYFSETQRNKGNFPGRFSGRQFSNSRSEMNVSTLELGDSALYLCASSIQGPDYEQYFGPGTRLTVT.

V usage is TRBV5-1 and J usage is TRBJ2-5; possibly TRBD1 for D (6 bases). Trimming took 3 bases from V and 4 from J, leaving 13 bases between them. The length of the CDR3 is 14 residues. Germline V gene data show CDR1 as SGHRS and CDR2 as YFSETQ. CDR3: CASSSQGSRETQYF. CDR3 coding DNA: TGCGCCAGCAGCTCACAGGGATCCCGAGAGACCCAGTACTTC.

The genes are TRBV12-5 and TRBJ2-5, with D perhaps TRBD1 (5 bases). The last part of the DNA fits TRBJ2-7 better; the J call may be wrong. The CDR3 consists of 14 residues. Per germline, CDR1 LGHNT and CDR2 FRNRAP. The chain's CDR3 is CASGFQGSYYEQYF. CDR3 nucleotides: TGTGCTAGTGGTTTCCAGGGATCCTACTACGAGCAGTACTTC.

The V and J genes are TRBV5-4 and TRBJ1-2, with 7 bases fitting TRBD1. This CDR3 contains 15 residues. J lost 4 bases, V lost 0 bases, and 6 bases had no gene match. Per the germline V gene, CDR1 is SGHNT and CDR2 is YYREEE (reference sequence). CDR3 coding DNA: TGTGCCAGCAGCTTGGAGTTACAGGGGCGCTATGGCTACACCTTC. This gives the protein CASSLELQGRYGYTF.

The chain joins TRBV5-4 to TRBJ2-5, with 10 bases aligning to TRBD2. The V segment lost 4 bases and the J segment 3 bases; nucleotides outside the gene matches: 3. From germline, CDR1 is SGHNT and CDR2 YYREEE (reference sequence). The CDR3 length is 14 residues. Here the CDR3 reads CASSLAGAEETQYF. In DNA, the CDR3 is TGTGCCAGCAGCCTAGCGGGGGCTGAAGAGACCCAGTACTTC.

This clone was seen a handful of times. V is TRBV6-4 and J is TRBJ1-2; TRBD1 matches at 11 bases. The CDR3 covers 14 residues. Trimming at V came to 5 bases and at J to 5 bases, leaving 4 bases not matched to a gene. CDR1 is MRHNA, CDR2 SNTAGT, per germline. CDR3 nucleotide sequence: TGTGCCAGCAGTCCCGGGACAGGGGGTTATGGCTACACCTTC. Protein product: CASSPGTGGYGYTF.